This entry is about one TCR beta chain. Its specificity is unknown. These data belong to a study of cytomegalovirus exposure and HLA in healthy donors. Background on the study: HLA-typed donors were the source of about 85 million unique TCRs, which an early data release held. The study, taken as a whole, reports: Owing to their indistinguishability, certain V segments, notably TRBV6-2 and TRBV6-3, were excluded. As a later analysis revealed, the rate of TCR association differed by HLA locus, with DRB1 most and HLA-C fewest. Most CMV-associated TCR beta chains appeared HLA-restricted in a later analysis.

CDR3 length: 16 amino acids. The germline V gene has CDR1 MGHRA and CDR2 YSYEKL. After removal of 2 bases from V and 3 bases from J, the junction contained 10 bases not matched to a gene. 13 Jbeta primers and 60 Vbeta primers were used for the PCR. Here immunoSEQ multiplex PCR was the method, and the copy in TCRdb shows in-frame clones only, minus some. The sample consists of under 150,000 clones, more than 60% of them appearing once. The material sequenced was PBMCs. The V call is TRBV4-1, the J call TRBJ2-7; 7 positions match TRBD1. The receptor was isolated from a male donor in good health and CMV-seronegative. CDR3 sequence: CASSQPGTAQGYEQYF. In DNA, the CDR3 is TGCGCCAGCAGCCAACCAGGGACAGCACAGGGCTACGAGCAGTACTTC.